This T cell receptor beta chain was observed in a study of immune evolution from preneoplasia to lung adenocarcinoma. Notes on this clone: Its antigen is as yet unknown.

Study findings and constraints: Top clone frequencies peaked in normal lung, apparently declining through invasive adenocarcinoma.

Trimming pared 9 bases from V and 2 bases from J, leaving 9 bases between. The germline gives CDR1 SNHLY, CDR2 FYNNEI. There are 12 residues in the CDR3. Assay used: immunoSEQ multiplex PCR; TCRdb lists only in-frame clones, some missing. Here the sample spans thousands of clones, 80% to 90% being singletons. The sequenced sample consisted of FFPE atypical adenomatous hyperplasia tissue from the lung. Regarding subset: atypical adenomatous hyperplasia (AAH), lung preneoplasia. This sequence originates from a person in their 70s with lung adenocarcinoma. V gene TRBV2 combines with J gene TRBJ2-3; D is uncertain. In nucleotides, the CDR3 is TGTGCCAGTAGACGCTACACAGATACGCAGTATTTT. It is translated as CASRRYTDTQYF.